The T cell receptor beta chain under discussion was sequenced for a study of beta chain features in type 1 diabetes. Study-level findings and limits: All four CD4+ subsets of Type 1 diabetes patients contained TCRB CDR3s that were moderately but significantly shorter.

CDR3 length: 14 amino acids. From germline, CDR1 is SGHRS and CDR2 YFSETQ. Reverse transcription of all isolated RNA meant that expressed TCRB transcripts were sequenced. Generated by immunoSEQ multiplex PCR, the TCRdb table keeps only in-frame clones and is missing some. The data show 400,000 or so clones, 8.5% to 10% seen once. This clone has a handful of counts. Its antigen is undetermined. The specimen was central memory CD4+ T cells from blood. The receptor was derived from a young man with type 1 diabetes. The chain employs TRBV5-1 and TRBJ2-5; D possibly corresponds to TRBD2 (5 bases). The J call is doubtful: the DNA matches TRBJ2-7 better. The CDR3 loop is CASSLAGDRHEQYF. CDR3 nucleotide sequence: TGCGCCAGCAGCTTGGCCGGGGATCGACACGAGCAGTACTTC.